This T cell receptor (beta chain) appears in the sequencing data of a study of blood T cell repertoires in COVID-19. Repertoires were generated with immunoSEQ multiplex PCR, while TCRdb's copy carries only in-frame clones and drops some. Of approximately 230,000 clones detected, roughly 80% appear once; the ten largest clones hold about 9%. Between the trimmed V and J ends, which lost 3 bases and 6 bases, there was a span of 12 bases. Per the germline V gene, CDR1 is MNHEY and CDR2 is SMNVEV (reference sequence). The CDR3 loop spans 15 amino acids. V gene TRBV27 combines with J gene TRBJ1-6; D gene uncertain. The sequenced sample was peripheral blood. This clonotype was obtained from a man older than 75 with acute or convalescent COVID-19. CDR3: CASSFVTVSNSPLHF. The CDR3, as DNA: TGTGCCAGCAGTTTTGTAACAGTCTCTAATTCACCCCTCCACTTT.